These 9 T cell receptor beta chains were sequenced from one sample in a study of blood T cell repertoires in COVID-19. Data came from immunoSEQ multiplex PCR; TCRdb stores just in-frame clones and leaves some out. Altogether 200,000 to 300,000 clones are present, approximately 87% being singletons, with the ten largest covering around 1.5%. Sequencing used peripheral blood. The receptors derive from a woman between 35 and 50 years old who had recovered from COVID-19.

The rearrangement links TRBV6-2 or TRBV6-3 to TRBJ2-2, with no clear D. CDR1 MNHEY and CDR2 SVGEGT come from the germline V gene. Trimming pared 0 bases from V and 6 bases from J, leaving 14 bases between. This CDR3 is built from 16 residues. The CDR3 region has the DNA TGTGCCAGCAGTTACTCTGTCCCGAGTTTATCCGGGGAGCTGTTTTTT. Protein: CASSYSVPSLSGELFF.

This chain joins TRBV5-1 and TRBJ2-7; 11 bases are a match to TRBD1. The V segment lost 0 bases and the J segment 7 bases; nucleotides outside the gene matches: 9. This CDR3 comprises 16 residues. CDR1 and CDR2 from the germline V gene are SGHRS and YFSETQ. CDR3 sequence reads: CASSLAIGQGAGEQYF. The CDR3 region has the DNA TGCGCCAGCAGCTTGGCCATCGGACAGGGGGCGGGGGAGCAGTACTTC.

The rearrangement joins TRBV5-6 to TRBJ2-2; 9 bases agree with TRBD1. J lost 1 base, V lost 2 bases, and 3 bases had no gene match. The CDR3 has 16 amino acids. CDR1 is SGHDT and CDR2 is YYEEEE in the germline V gene. The CDR3: CASSLGQGWNTGELFF. The CDR3 DNA is TGTGCCAGCAGCTTAGGACAGGGGTGGAACACCGGGGAGCTGTTTTTT.

The chain is built from TRBV9 and TRBJ2-5; D unresolved. The CDR3 is made up of 13 amino acids. CDR1 SGDLS and CDR2 YYNGEE come from the germline V gene. V was cut by 1 base and J by 5 bases, with 9 bases left in between. For the CDR3, the DNA is TGTGCCAGCAGCGTACGCCCCAGGGAGACCCAGTACTTC. This codes for CASSVRPRETQYF.

The chain is built from TRBV18 and TRBJ1-5; D call uncertain. The ends were cut back, 6 bases at V and 4 bases at J, with 13 bases in the middle. Per germline, CDR1 KGHSH and CDR2 LQKENI. The CDR3 covers 14 residues. CDR3 region: CASSQGGGNQPQHF. DNA for the CDR3: TGTGCCAGCTCGCAAGGTGGCGGAAATCAGCCCCAGCATTTT.

J is TRBJ2-3 and V is TRBV10-3, with D uncertain. The CDR3 runs 15 residues. Trimming pared 2 bases from V and 0 bases from J, leaving 9 bases between. Per the germline V gene, CDR1 is ENHRY and CDR2 is SYGVKD. The CDR3 bases are TGTGCCATCAGTGAGGGCCGTGCTAGCACAGATACGCAGTATTTT. As protein: CAISEGRASTDTQYF.

The count of this clone is one. The V and J genes are TRBV10-3 and TRBJ1-4, with 7 bases lining up with TRBD1. Germline values: CDR1 ENHRY, CDR2 SYGVKD. With 4 bases clipped from V and 5 bases from J, the junction kept 1 base outside the gene matches. The CDR3 is made up of 13 amino acids. Here the CDR3 reads CAISGGQNEKLFF. The DNA for the CDR3 is TGTGCCATCAGTGGGGGACAGAATGAAAAACTGTTTTTT.

This sequence joins TRBV30 and TRBJ1-1; perhaps TRBD1 as D (6 bases). Germline V gives CDR1 GTSNPN, CDR2 SVGIG (reference sequence). Trimming cost V 4 bases and J 0 bases, with 12 bases left between them. CDR3 size: 14 residues. CDR3 region: CAWKMDSMNTEAFF. The CDR3 nucleotides are TGTGCCTGGAAAATGGACAGCATGAACACTGAAGCTTTCTTT. Full variable domain (remainder filled in from reference TRBV30 and TRBJ1-1): SQTIHQWPATLVQPVGSPLSLECTVEGTSNPNLYWYRQAAGRGLQLLFYSVGIGQISSEVPQNLSASRPQDRQFILSSKKLLLSDSGFYLCAWKMDSMNTEAFFGQGTRLTVV.

V gene TRBV3-1 (or the pseudogene TRBV3-2) combines with J gene TRBJ2-7; the D gene is possibly TRBD1 (5 bases). From germline, CDR1 is LGHDT and CDR2 YNNKEL (reference sequence). The CDR3 length is 14 residues. Trimming left V 5 bases short and J 3 bases short, with 14 bases between. The CDR3 loop is CASSKTPDSYEQYF. The CDR3 DNA sequence: TGTGCCAGCAGCAAGACCCCAGACAGCTACGAGCAGTACTTC.